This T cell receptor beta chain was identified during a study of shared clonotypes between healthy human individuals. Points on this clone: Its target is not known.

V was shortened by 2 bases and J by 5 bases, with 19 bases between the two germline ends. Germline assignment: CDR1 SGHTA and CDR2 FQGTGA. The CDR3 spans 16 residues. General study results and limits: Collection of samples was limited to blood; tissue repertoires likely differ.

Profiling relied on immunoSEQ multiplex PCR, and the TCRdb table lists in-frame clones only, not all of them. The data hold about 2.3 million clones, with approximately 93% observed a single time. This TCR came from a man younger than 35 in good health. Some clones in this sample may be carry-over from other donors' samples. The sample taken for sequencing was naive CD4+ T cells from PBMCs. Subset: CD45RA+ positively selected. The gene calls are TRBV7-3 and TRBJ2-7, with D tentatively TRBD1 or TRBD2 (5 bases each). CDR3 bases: TGTGCCAGCAGCTTACTGGGGGTTAGCGAACGTCACGAGCAGTACTTC. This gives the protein CASSLLGVSERHEQYF.